Each of the 27 T cell receptor beta chains below was sequenced from the same sample in a study of shared clonotypes between healthy human individuals. Some clones are missing from TCRdb's copy, which holds only in-frame ones; the method was immunoSEQ multiplex PCR. This table holds 2 million to 2.5 million clones, roughly 93% found once. The sample consisted of naive CD4+ T cells from PBMCs. Sample subset: CD45RA+ positively selected. These receptor sequences come from a man between 18 and 35 years old in good health. Some clones in this sample may be carry-over from other donors' samples.

The chain couples TRBV25-1 to TRBJ2-5, with a tentative D call TRBD2 (6 bases). CDR1 and CDR2 from the germline V gene are MGHDK and SYGVNS. The length of the CDR3 is 15 residues. With 1 base removed from V and 1 base from J, the gap between germline ends came to 10 bases. The CDR3: CASSELRGGQETQYF. The CDR3, as DNA: TGTGCCAGCAGTGAATTAAGGGGAGGCCAAGAGACCCAGTACTTC.

This clone has just a few counts. The V gene is TRBV7-8, the J gene TRBJ1-5; D is ambiguous. In germline, CDR1 is SGHVS, CDR2 FQNEAQ. The CDR3 sequence is 14 residues long. V was pared by 2 bases and J by 3 bases, with 8 bases between. The CDR3 loop reads CASSLSPVNQPQHF. The DNA of the CDR3 is TGTGCCAGCAGCTTATCGCCCGTCAATCAGCCCCAGCATTTT.

CDR3 loop: CASSGRDRDEAFF. The DNA for the CDR3 is TGTGCCAGCAGCGGCCGGGACAGGGACGAAGCTTTCTTT. The V gene is TRBV5-4, the J gene TRBJ1-1, with 9 bases that match TRBD1. The CDR3 runs 13 residues. The germline gives CDR1 SGHNT, CDR2 YYREEE (reference sequence). V was pared by 4 bases and J by 8 bases, with 6 bases of the junction left unmatched.

The genes are TRBV4-3 and TRBJ2-7; weak D call: TRBD1 (6 bases). Germline-derived CDR1 and CDR2 are LGHNA and YSLEER. Trimming stripped 5 bases from V and 3 bases from J, with 14 bases between. The CDR3 covers 14 residues. The CDR3 sequence is CASSERDTYYEQYF. CDR3 DNA sequence: TGCGCCAGCAGCGAACGGGACACCTACTACGAGCAGTACTTC.

This rearrangement joins TRBV5-1 to TRBJ2-5; D may be TRBD2 (7 bases). The CDR3 length is 15 residues. The germline CDR1 and CDR2 sequences are SGHRS and YFSETQ. Trimming removed 3 bases from V and 5 bases from J, with 17 bases in between. For the CDR3, the DNA is TGCGCCAGCAGCTCCCGGGGAGGGGGTGCGGAGACCCAGTACTTC. It codes for CASSSRGGGAETQYF. The entire variable domain, with the rest obtained from reference TRBV5-1 and TRBJ2-5, is as follows: KAGVTQTPRYLIKTRGQQVTLSCSPISGHRSVSWYQQTPGQGLQFLFEYFSETQRNKGNFPGRFSGRQFSNSRSEMNVSTLELGDSALYLCASSSRGGGAETQYFGPGTRLLVL.

The chain carries TRBV18 and TRBJ1-2; no clear D. Germline loops: CDR1 KGHSH, CDR2 LQKENI. Trimming shortened V by 6 bases and J by 5 bases, and 16 bases separated the two germline ends. The CDR3 consists of 14 residues. DNA for the CDR3: TGTGCCAGCTCCGAGATCTCAGATACTTATGGCTACACCTTC. Its protein product is CASSEISDTYGYTF. Looking up the rest from reference TRBV18 and TRBJ1-2 gives the full variable domain: NAGVMQNPRHLVRRRGQEARLRCSPMKGHSHVYWYRQLPEEGLKFMVYLQKENIIDESGMPKERFSAEFPKEGPSILRIQQVVRGDSAAYFCASSEISDTYGYTFGSGTRLTVV.

The chain has TRBV5-6 and TRBJ1-1, with D perhaps TRBD1 (5 bases). Looked up from germline, CDR1 is SGHDT and CDR2 is YYEEEE. Trimming stripped 4 bases from V and 1 base from J, with 17 bases between. The CDR3 is 16 residues long. CDR3 DNA: TGTGCCAGCAGCCCGGGGCTCCTAGGGCCGAACACTGAAGCTTTCTTT. Encoded protein: CASSPGLLGPNTEAFF. Filled out from reference TRBV5-6 and TRBJ1-1, the complete variable domain reads DAGVTQSPTHLIKTRGQQVTLRCSPKSGHDTVSWYQQALGQGPQFIFQYYEEEERQRGNFPDRFSGHQFPNYSSELNVNALLLGDSALYLCASSPGLLGPNTEAFFGQGTRLTVV.

The chain employs TRBV5-6 and TRBJ1-1, with D hard to call. The germline V gene has CDR1 SGHDT and CDR2 YYEEEE. This CDR3 region has 14 residues. V was shortened by 1 base and J by 7 bases, with 14 bases between the two germline ends. The CDR3 DNA sequence: TGTGCCAGCAGCTTGAATAATCGAGCGGATGAAGCTTTCTTT. Protein product: CASSLNNRADEAFF.

This clone was counted once. The V gene is TRBV28, the J gene TRBJ2-5; 8 bases are shared with TRBD2. The J call may not be correct, given that the DNA end is closer to TRBJ2-7. CDR1 is MDHEN, CDR2 SYDVKM, per germline. This CDR3 has 15 residues. Here the CDR3 reads CASSLSGRGTYEQYF. DNA of the CDR3: TGTGCCAGCAGTTTATCCGGGAGGGGCACCTACGAGCAGTACTTC.

The chain uses TRBV7-9 and TRBJ2-5; 8 bases align to TRBD2. Trimming cost V 1 base and J 1 base; bases outside gene matches: 2. Per germline, CDR1 SEHNR and CDR2 FQNEAQ (reference sequence). The CDR3 loop spans 15 amino acids. As DNA, the CDR3 is TGTGCCAGCAGCTTAGTACTAGCGGCCCAAGAGACCCAGTACTTC. Translation: CASSLVLAAQETQYF. The entire variable domain, with the rest obtained from reference TRBV7-9 and TRBJ2-5, is as follows: DTGVSQNPRHKITKRGQNVTFRCDPISEHNRLYWYRQTLGQGPEFLTYFQNEAQLEKSRLLSDRFSAERPKGSFSTLEIQRTEQGDSAMYLCASSLVLAAQETQYFGPGTRLLVL.

The chain employs TRBV7-9 and TRBJ2-1, with TRBD2 matching 11 bases. Trimming cost V 6 bases and J 3 bases; bases outside gene matches: 4. The CDR3 contains 15 residues. In germline, CDR1 is SEHNR, CDR2 FQNEAQ (reference sequence). Here the CDR3 reads CASSYGLAGYNEQFF. CDR3 coding DNA: TGTGCCAGCAGTTACGGACTAGCGGGCTACAATGAGCAGTTCTTC.

The rearrangement uses TRBV4-2 and TRBJ1-1; a possible D gene is TRBD1 (5 bases). The CDR3 contains 13 residues. Deletions cut 7 bases from V and 1 base from J, with 10 bases between. CDR1 is LGHNA, CDR2 YNFKEQ, per germline. DNA of the CDR3: TGTGCCAGCACCCGCACAGGGAACACTGAAGCTTTCTTT. This encodes CASTRTGNTEAFF.

The gene calls are TRBV7-6 and TRBJ2-3; TRBD1 matches 8 bases. Germline lookup yields CDR1 SGHVS and CDR2 FNYEAQ. Trimming took 4 bases from V and 4 from J; bases not matched to a gene: 4. This CDR3 is built from 14 residues. This CDR3 reads CASSWTGSADTQYF. Here the CDR3 DNA reads TGTGCCAGCAGCTGGACAGGGAGCGCAGATACGCAGTATTTT.

V usage is TRBV6-5 and J usage is TRBJ2-1; D gene unclear. The V and J ends lost 1 base and 0 bases respectively, with 7 bases between them. The germline V gene encodes CDR1 MNHEY and CDR2 SVGAGI. The CDR3 loop spans 15 amino acids. CDR3 loop: CASSYYLSSYNEQFF. CDR3 bases: TGTGCCAGCAGTTACTACCTGAGCTCCTACAATGAGCAGTTCTTC.

This chain joins TRBV15 and TRBJ2-7; D is undetermined. V dropped 2 bases and J dropped 4 bases, with 6 bases sitting between them. Germline CDR1 reads LNHNV; CDR2 reads YYDKDF (reference sequence). CDR3 size: 12 residues. CDR3 amino acids: CATSRNMYEQYF. CDR3 coding DNA: TGTGCCACCAGCAGAAATATGTACGAGCAGTACTTC.

On this clone itself: The sample has other DNA sequences that encode this CDR3 too. This chain links TRBV5-1 with TRBJ2-7; TRBD2 aligns across 13 bases. Germline CDR1 is SGHRS and CDR2 is YFSETQ. CDR3 size: 16 residues. V lost 3 bases, J lost 2 bases, and 5 bases stayed unmatched. The CDR3: CASSSGGLAGAYEQYF. The CDR3 nucleotides read TGCGCCAGCAGCTCGGGTGGACTAGCGGGAGCCTACGAGCAGTACTTC.

The count of this clone is one. V usage is TRBV27 and J usage is TRBJ2-5, with a possible D match to TRBD2 (7 bases). With 8 bases removed from V and 1 base from J, the gap between germline ends came to 17 bases. Germline CDR1 and CDR2: MNHEY and SMNVEV (reference sequence). CDR3 length: 15 amino acids. The CDR3 DNA is TGTGCCAGCGGCCATGGGGGGGCGCGCCAAGAGACCCAGTACTTC. This gives the protein CASGHGGARQETQYF.

The V gene is TRBV28, the J gene TRBJ2-7; 12 bases are a match to TRBD2. J lost 2 bases, V lost 3 bases, and 2 bases had no gene match. This CDR3 contains 15 residues. Germline loops: CDR1 MDHEN, CDR2 SYDVKM. CDR3: CASSFLAGGPYEQYF. Here the CDR3 DNA reads TGTGCCAGCAGTTTCCTAGCGGGAGGGCCCTACGAGCAGTACTTC. The full variable domain, rest sourced from reference TRBV28 and TRBJ2-7, is DVKVTQSSRYLVKRTGEKVFLECVQDMDHENMFWYRQDPGLGLRLIYFSYDVKMKEKGDIPEGYSVSREKKERFSLILESASTNQTSMYLCASSFLAGGPYEQYFGPGTRLTVT.

This rearrangement joins TRBV6-1 to TRBJ1-2, with D possibly being TRBD1 (5 bases). V shed 0 bases and J shed 0 bases, with 8 bases lying between them. The germline V gene has CDR1 MNHNS and CDR2 SASEGT. CDR3 length: 15 residues. CDR3: CASSEAMTANYGYTF. The CDR3 DNA sequence: TGTGCCAGCAGTGAAGCCATGACAGCTAACTATGGCTACACCTTC.

This clone was recorded once. The V call is TRBV7-3, the J call TRBJ1-2; TRBD1 matches at 7 bases. V shed 5 bases, J shed 6 bases, and the junction held 9 bases outside the gene matches. This CDR3 has 14 amino acids. Germline V gene data show CDR1 as SGHTA and CDR2 as FQGTGA. CDR3 in amino acids: CASSPTGTDDGYTF. The CDR3 nucleotides read TGTGCCAGCAGCCCAACCGGGACAGATGATGGCTACACCTTC.

The gene calls are TRBV29-1 and TRBJ2-5, with TRBD2 matching 7 bases. With 7 bases clipped from V and 4 bases from J, the junction kept 18 bases outside the gene matches. There are 16 residues in the CDR3. The germline V gene encodes CDR1 SQVTM and CDR2 ANQGSEA. CDR3 in amino acids: CSGGPIGGGPGETQYF. CDR3 nucleotides: TGCAGCGGTGGCCCGATTGGGGGAGGGCCGGGAGAGACCCAGTACTTC.

This sequence joins TRBV11-2 and TRBJ1-4; D gene uncertain. Deletions cut 0 bases from V and 7 bases from J, with 9 bases between. CDR1 and CDR2 (germline): SGHAT, FQNNGV. The CDR3 extends over 14 amino acids. This CDR3 reads CASSLDRMSEKLFF. The CDR3 region has the DNA TGTGCCAGCAGCTTAGATCGGATGAGTGAAAAACTGTTTTTT.

The rearrangement uses TRBV20-1 and TRBJ1-5, with D unclear. Germline V gives CDR1 DFQATT, CDR2 SNEGSKA (reference sequence). Trimming shortened V by 5 bases and J by 11 bases, and 13 bases separated the two germline ends. The CDR3 loop spans 11 amino acids. CDR3 sequence: CSAGPYQAQHF. The CDR3 nucleotides are TGCAGTGCTGGGCCCTACCAGGCCCAGCATTTT.

V gene TRBV7-9 combines with J gene TRBJ2-1; unclear D gene. This CDR3 spans 12 amino acids. CDR1 SEHNR and CDR2 FQNEAQ come from the germline V gene (reference sequence). Trimming pared 8 bases from V and 7 bases from J, leaving 12 bases between. The CDR3 sequence is CASVVIVNEQFF. CDR3 sequence (DNA): TGTGCCAGCGTGGTGATCGTGAATGAGCAGTTCTTC.

This chain connects TRBV7-9 to TRBJ2-7, with D possibly TRBD1 on 5 matching bases. Trimming took 3 bases from V and 0 from J, leaving 15 bases between them. The CDR3 length is 16 residues. CDR1 and CDR2 (germline): SEHNR, FQNEAQ (reference sequence). CDR3 DNA sequence: TGTGCCAGCAGCTTGGGTGGGGCCCTGGGCTCCTACGAGCAGTACTTC. Translation: CASSLGGALGSYEQYF.

The sample holds one count of this clone. The V gene is TRBV7-9, the J gene TRBJ1-1, with 7 positions matching TRBD1. V shed 4 bases, J shed 5 bases, and the junction held 4 bases outside the gene matches. This CDR3 region has 13 residues. Germline CDR1 and CDR2: SEHNR and FQNEAQ (reference sequence). CDR3 nucleotide sequence: TGTGCCAGCAGCTCACAGGGGAGAACTGAAGCTTTCTTT. The encoded protein is CASSSQGRTEAFF.

This chain links TRBV9 with TRBJ2-7, with no clear D. From germline, CDR1 is SGDLS and CDR2 YYNGEE. The CDR3 extends over 16 amino acids. V lost 0 bases to trimming and J lost 7 bases, with 20 bases between them. The CDR3 bases are TGTGCCAGCAGCGTAGGCCCCCCCGCTACCTTGGGGGAGCAGTACTTC. Translating gives CASSVGPPATLGEQYF.